The T cell receptor beta chain under discussion was sequenced for a study of T cell responses to AZD1222 COVID-19 vaccine. Looking at the study overall: Investigators merged groups given second doses at roughly 4 or roughly 12 weeks.

Using immunoSEQ multiplex PCR, the repertoire was profiled, and TCRdb retains in-frame clones only, with some absent. The sample yields approximately 100,000 clones, around nine tenths seen once. CDR1 is MNHEY, CDR2 SVGEGT, per germline. This CDR3 has 14 residues. The V end was cut by 2 bases, the J end by 2 bases, with 8 bases between. Sequences were derived from peripheral blood, sampled on day 0 of AZD1222 vaccination. The rearrangement links TRBV6-2 or TRBV6-3 to TRBJ2-3, with unresolved D. This clonotype was obtained from an adult in good health. The DNA of the CDR3 is TGTGCCAGCAGTTACGGGATAGACACAGATACGCAGTATTTT. It specifies CASSYGIDTDTQYF.